The clone carrying this TCR beta chain was observed at least ten times. Its antigen is still unknown. This specimen comes from a study of HIV-infected children after antiretroviral therapy interruption. Study details: All children had CD4+ count above 500 and viral load below 50 copies/ml.

Treatment specified: PENTA 11 planned treatment interruption arm or continuous ART arm. Overall study results and limits: Naive CD4+ Gini coefficient rose by interruption end, suggesting clonal expansion.

RNA-based 3' RACE libraries used unique molecular identifiers. Via MiXCR, TCRdb re-called the 3' RACE reads, giving one row per CDR3 protein. The sample holds fewer than 100,000 distinct CDR3 sequences, 6.9% seen once. CDR1 is SGHTA and CDR2 is FQGNSA in the germline V gene. The CDR3 has 16 residues. J gave up 8 bases and V 2 bases, and 14 bases lay outside the gene matches. The sample was CD45RA+ CD4+ T cells from PBMCs, pooled from several time points, taken from a donor given antiretroviral therapy, either interrupted or continuous. Subset: naive CD4+ CD45RA+ CD45RO- T cells. This chain uses TRBV7-2 with TRBJ2-5, with 7 bases that match TRBD1. The sequence was obtained from a pool of human donors with HIV. For the CDR3, the DNA is TGTGCCAGCAGCTTAATCACAGGGGAGACGGGTCGCACCCAGTACTTC. Protein: CASSLITGETGRTQYF.